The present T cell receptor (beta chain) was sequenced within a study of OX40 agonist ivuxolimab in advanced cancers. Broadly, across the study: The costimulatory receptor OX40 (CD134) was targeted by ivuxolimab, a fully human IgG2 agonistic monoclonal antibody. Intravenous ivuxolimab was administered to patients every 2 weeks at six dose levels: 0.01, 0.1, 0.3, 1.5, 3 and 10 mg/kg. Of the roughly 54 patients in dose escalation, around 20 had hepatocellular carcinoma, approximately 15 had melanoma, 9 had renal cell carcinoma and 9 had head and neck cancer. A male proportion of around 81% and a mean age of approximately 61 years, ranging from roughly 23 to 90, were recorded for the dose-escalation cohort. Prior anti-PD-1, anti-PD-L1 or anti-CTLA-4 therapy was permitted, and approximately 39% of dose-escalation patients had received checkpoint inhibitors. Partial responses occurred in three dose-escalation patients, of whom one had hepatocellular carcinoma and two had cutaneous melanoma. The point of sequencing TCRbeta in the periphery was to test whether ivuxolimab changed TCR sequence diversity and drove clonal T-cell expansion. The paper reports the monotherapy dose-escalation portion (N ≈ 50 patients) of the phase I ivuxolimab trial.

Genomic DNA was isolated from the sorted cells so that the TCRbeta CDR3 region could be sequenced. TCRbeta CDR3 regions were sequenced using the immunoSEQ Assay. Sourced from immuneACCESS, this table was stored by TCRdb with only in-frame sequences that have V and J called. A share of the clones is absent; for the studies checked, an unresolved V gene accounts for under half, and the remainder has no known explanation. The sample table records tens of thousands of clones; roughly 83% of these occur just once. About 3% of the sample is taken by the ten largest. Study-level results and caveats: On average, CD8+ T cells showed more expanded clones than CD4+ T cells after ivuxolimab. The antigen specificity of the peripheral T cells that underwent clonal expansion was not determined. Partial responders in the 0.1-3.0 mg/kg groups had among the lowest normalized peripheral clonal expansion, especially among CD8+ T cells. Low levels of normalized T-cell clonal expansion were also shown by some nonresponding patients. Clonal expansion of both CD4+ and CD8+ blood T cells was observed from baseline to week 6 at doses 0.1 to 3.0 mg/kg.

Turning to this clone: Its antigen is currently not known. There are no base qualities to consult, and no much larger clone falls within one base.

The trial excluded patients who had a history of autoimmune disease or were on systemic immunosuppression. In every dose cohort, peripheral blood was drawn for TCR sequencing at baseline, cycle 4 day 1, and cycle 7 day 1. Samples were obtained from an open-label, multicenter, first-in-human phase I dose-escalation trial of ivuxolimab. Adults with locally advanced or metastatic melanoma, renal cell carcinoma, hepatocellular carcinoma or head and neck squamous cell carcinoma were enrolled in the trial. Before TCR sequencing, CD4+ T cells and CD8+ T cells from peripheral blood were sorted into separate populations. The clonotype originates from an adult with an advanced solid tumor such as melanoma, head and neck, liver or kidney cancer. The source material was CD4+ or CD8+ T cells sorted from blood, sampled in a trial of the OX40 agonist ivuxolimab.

The DNA reads as follows: TGTGCCAGCAGCTTACGACGGTCCAATTCACCCCTCCACTTT. This translates into CASSLRRSNSPLHF. The chain uses TRBV13 and TRBJ1-6, with the D gene call left open. CDR1 and CDR2, looked up from the germline V gene (reference sequence), are PRHDT and FYEKMQ. Inclusive of the bounding cysteine and phenylalanine, the CDR3 is 14 residues long. Only the CDR3 DNA stays, 42 bases, in frame from base 1. Trimming takes 2 bases from V and 7 bases from J, and the germline ends sit 9 bases apart.